This entry lists 27 T cell receptor beta chains sequenced from one sample in a study of blood T cell repertoires in COVID-19. Using immunoSEQ multiplex PCR, the repertoire was profiled, and TCRdb retains in-frame clones only, with some absent. The profile covers some 130,000 clones, with about 76% appearing a single time and around 13% taken by the ten largest. The sequencing input was peripheral blood. The receptors were gathered from an elderly man with acute or convalescent COVID-19.

The rearrangement uses TRBV28 and TRBJ2-3; maybe TRBD1 (5 bases). The CDR3 has 14 residues. The V end lost 5 bases, the J end lost 3 bases, and 12 bases lay between the germline ends. From germline, CDR1 is MDHEN and CDR2 SYDVKM. CDR3 nucleotides: TGTGCCAGCAGTCCCCTAACAGGAACAGATACGCAGTATTTT. Its translation: CASSPLTGTDTQYF.

The V and J genes are TRBV5-4 and TRBJ1-6, with D unclear. The CDR3 covers 17 residues. The V gene lost 2 bases and the J gene lost 5 bases, with 17 bases spanning the gap. Germline assignment: CDR1 SGHNT and CDR2 YYREEE (reference sequence). The CDR3 loop is CASSFWPRRIDNSPLHF. DNA for the CDR3: TGTGCCAGCAGCTTTTGGCCCCGAAGAATCGATAATTCACCCCTCCACTTT.

This clone was seen more than once but under ten times. This chain joins TRBV4-1 and TRBJ2-7, with D possibly being TRBD1 (5 bases). CDR3 size: 15 residues. Trimming removed 0 bases at V and 0 bases at J, with 9 bases between. Germline CDR1 reads MGHRA; CDR2 reads YSYEKL. The DNA of the CDR3 is TGCGCCAGCAGCCAAGATCCAGGGTTCTCCTACGAGCAGTACTTC. This encodes CASSQDPGFSYEQYF.

This clone has only one observation. V gene TRBV19 combines with J gene TRBJ2-2, with D possibly being TRBD1 (6 bases). This CDR3 comprises 14 residues. V gave up 5 bases and J gave up 2 bases, with 9 bases separating them. Germline CDR1 LNHDA, CDR2 SQIVND (reference sequence). CDR3 in DNA: TGTGCCAGTAGTCCCAGGGGAAACACCGGGGAGCTGTTTTTT. Translated, it gives CASSPRGNTGELFF.

This chain links TRBV28 with TRBJ2-7; 8 bases are shared with TRBD2. The germline V gene has CDR1 MDHEN and CDR2 SYDVKM. There are 14 residues in the CDR3. Losses at the gene ends were 7 bases for V and 7 bases for J; bases not matched to a gene: 12. CDR3 loop: CASTTRSGGGEQYF. Written as DNA, the CDR3 is TGTGCCAGCACCACTCGATCGGGGGGGGGTGAGCAGTACTTC.

In this sample, this clone turned up a few times. This sample includes further DNA sequences coding for the same CDR3. The chain couples TRBV2 to TRBJ2-2; D gene ambiguous. Germline assignment: CDR1 SNHLY and CDR2 FYNNEI. V dropped 6 bases and J dropped 8 bases, with 7 bases sitting between them. The CDR3 has 11 residues. The chain's CDR3 is CASRYSGELFF. The DNA of the CDR3 is TGTGCCAGCAGGTACTCTGGGGAGCTGTTTTTT.

The chain joins TRBV18 to TRBJ2-5; 7 bases map to TRBD1. J was trimmed by 5 bases and V by 6 bases; bases with no gene match: 12. The CDR3 loop spans 15 amino acids. Germline-derived CDR1 and CDR2 are KGHSH and LQKENI. Here the CDR3 reads CASSSTGARRETQYF. Written as DNA, the CDR3 is TGTGCCAGCTCTTCAACAGGGGCCCGCCGGGAGACCCAGTACTTC.

The rearrangement uses TRBV7-9 and TRBJ1-3; D gene uncertain. Germline V gene data show CDR1 as SEHNR and CDR2 as FQNEAQ (reference sequence). The CDR3 is 14 amino acids. With 6 bases removed from V and 0 bases from J, the gap between germline ends came to 9 bases. The DNA of the CDR3 is TGTGCCAGCAGAGTTGGGCCCTCTGGAAACACCATATATTTT. Protein: CASRVGPSGNTIYF.

The gene calls are TRBV25-1 and TRBJ1-2; 7 nucleotides match TRBD1. In germline, CDR1 is MGHDK, CDR2 SYGVNS. With V trimmed by 3 bases and J by 3 bases, 4 bases remained unmatched. There are 14 residues in the CDR3. The CDR3 region is CASSDITGDYGYTF. The CDR3 region has the DNA TGTGCCAGCAGTGACATAACAGGGGACTATGGCTACACCTTC.

The rearrangement joins TRBV3-1 (or the pseudogene TRBV3-2) to TRBJ1-1; D may be TRBD1 (5 bases). V was trimmed by 4 bases and J by 7 bases, leaving 13 bases between them. This CDR3 is built from 13 residues. The germline V gene encodes CDR1 LGHDT and CDR2 YNNKEL (reference sequence). Here the CDR3 DNA reads TGTGCCAGCAGCCTCAGCGACCAGGGTGAAGCTTTCTTT. It encodes CASSLSDQGEAFF.

This clone occurred a few times. The chain employs TRBV5-1 and TRBJ1-6, with D perhaps TRBD1 (5 bases). Trimming pared 3 bases from V and 0 bases from J, leaving 13 bases between. Per germline, CDR1 SGHRS and CDR2 YFSETQ. The CDR3 is made up of 17 amino acids. DNA of the CDR3: TGCGCCAGCAGCTCCCAGGACACGAGCTCCTATAATTCACCCCTCCACTTT. Translating it yields CASSSQDTSSYNSPLHF.

The chain links TRBV18 to TRBJ1-6; D is possibly TRBD1 (5 bases). V gave up 4 bases and J gave up 4 bases, with 11 bases separating them. The CDR3 loop spans 15 amino acids. The V gene's germline CDR1 is KGHSH and CDR2 LQKENI. Here the CDR3 reads CASSQLTEYNSPLHF. CDR3 nucleotides: TGTGCCAGCTCACAATTGACAGAATATAATTCACCCCTCCACTTT.

The rearrangement uses TRBV5-1 and TRBJ1-4, with 10 nucleotides matching TRBD1. Unmatched junction bases numbered 18, after V lost 4 bases and J lost 9 bases. Germline V CDR1 and CDR2: SGHRS, YFSETQ. This CDR3 contains 18 residues. The CDR3 reads CASSGHGTGAPEDQKLFF. As DNA, the CDR3 is TGCGCCAGCAGCGGCCACGGGACAGGGGCGCCAGAAGATCAAAAACTGTTTTTT.

The genes are TRBV11-3 and TRBJ2-2; possible D gene TRBD1, 5 bases. The CDR3 is made up of 16 amino acids. V was shortened by 3 bases and J by 3 bases, with 14 bases between the two germline ends. Germline V gene data show CDR1 as SGHNT and CDR2 as YENEEA. The CDR3 nucleotides read TGTGCCAGCAGCTTGGTGGCAGGGCCGGACACCGGGGAGCTGTTTTTT. It codes for CASSLVAGPDTGELFF. The full variable domain, completed using reference TRBV11-3 and TRBJ2-2, is EAGVVQSPRYKIIEKKQPVAFWCNPISGHNTLYWYLQNLGQGPELLIRYENEEAVDDSQLPKDRFSAERLKGVDSTLKIQPAELGDSAVYLCASSLVAGPDTGELFFGEGSRLTVL.

This rearrangement joins TRBV2 to TRBJ1-1; no clear D gene. Trimming pared 6 bases from V and 6 bases from J, leaving 14 bases between. CDR1 is SNHLY, CDR2 FYNNEI, per germline. The CDR3 consists of 13 residues. The CDR3 is CASREGVRSEAFF. The CDR3 nucleotides read TGTGCCAGCAGAGAGGGCGTGCGGTCTGAAGCTTTCTTT.

This chain joins TRBV4-3 and TRBJ2-1; the D gene is possibly TRBD2 (5 bases). Germline V CDR1 and CDR2: LGHNA, YSLEER. The length of the CDR3 is 12 residues. The V end lost 0 bases, the J end lost 10 bases, and 7 bases lay between the germline ends. As DNA, the CDR3 is TGCGCCAGCAGCCAAGAAACGGGAGAGCAGTTCTTC. This sequence encodes CASSQETGEQFF.

V is TRBV11-2 and J is TRBJ1-5, with D tentatively TRBD1 (5 bases). With 4 bases removed from V and 2 bases from J, the gap between germline ends came to 6 bases. CDR1 SGHAT and CDR2 FQNNGV come from the germline V gene. The length of the CDR3 is 13 residues. The CDR3 region has the DNA TGTGCCAGCAGCTGGGGGGGCAATCAGCCCCAGCATTTT. Its translation is CASSWGGNQPQHF. Full variable domain (remainder filled in from reference TRBV11-2 and TRBJ1-5): EAGVAQSPRYKIIEKRQSVAFWCNPISGHATLYWYQQILGQGPKLLIQFQNNGVVDDSQLPKDRFSAERLKGVDSTLKIQPAKLEDSAVYLCASSWGGNQPQHFGDGTRLSIL.

The V gene is TRBV25-1, the J gene TRBJ2-2; D not resolved. CDR3 size: 14 residues. The germline V gene has CDR1 MGHDK and CDR2 SYGVNS. V gave up 1 base and J gave up 1 base, with 4 bases separating them. CDR3 DNA: TGTGCCAGCAGTGAATTCGGGAACACCGGGGAGCTGTTTTTT. Protein: CASSEFGNTGELFF.

The V gene is TRBV2, the J gene TRBJ1-4; no firm D call. Germline CDR1 SNHLY, CDR2 FYNNEI. The V gene lost 6 bases and the J gene lost 8 bases, with 25 bases spanning the gap. This CDR3 has 17 residues. For the CDR3, the DNA is TGTGCCAGCAGGCCTCGGAATTCCCACGCTTTTAGCGAAAAACTGTTTTTT. It yields the protein CASRPRNSHAFSEKLFF. Full variable domain (missing parts from reference TRBV2 and TRBJ1-4): EPEVTQTPSHQVTQMGQEVILRCVPISNHLYFYWYRQILGQKVEFLVSFYNNEISEKSEIFDDQFSVERPDGSNFTLKIRSTKLEDSAMYFCASRPRNSHAFSEKLFFGSGTQLSVL.

The chain carries TRBV19 and TRBJ2-5; TRBD1 matches 9 bases. Germline CDR1 is LNHDA and CDR2 is SQIVND (reference sequence). Unmatched junction bases numbered 11, after V lost 4 bases and J lost 5 bases. The CDR3 is 16 residues long. The CDR3 nucleotides read TGTGCCAGTAGTAAGATTCCGGGACAGGGAGTGGAGACCCAGTACTTC. Encoded protein: CASSKIPGQGVETQYF.

The chain joins TRBV10-3 to TRBJ2-7, with 8 bases matching TRBD1. This CDR3 spans 12 amino acids. Per the germline V gene, CDR1 is ENHRY and CDR2 is SYGVKD. The trim removed 4 bases at V and 6 bases at J, leaving 2 bases unmatched. The DNA for the CDR3 is TGTGCCATCAGTGCAGGGGGCGGCGAGCAGTACTTC. Its translation: CAISAGGGEQYF.

This clone was found once. The V and J genes are TRBV19 and TRBJ1-4; D not certain. Germline CDR1 reads LNHDA; CDR2 reads SQIVND (reference sequence). CDR3 size: 13 residues. Deletions cut 7 bases from V and 7 bases from J, with 13 bases between. The CDR3 loop reads CASMAGGLEKLFF. CDR3 sequence (DNA): TGTGCCAGTATGGCGGGTGGACTTGAAAAACTGTTTTTT.

The CDR3 bases are TGTGCCAGCAGTTTAGCGAGGTATTCACCCCTCCACTTT. Encoded protein: CASSLARYSPLHF. This chain joins TRBV12-3 or TRBV12-4 and TRBJ1-6; unclear D gene. Trimming left V 0 bases short and J 8 bases short, with 5 bases between. The CDR3 is made up of 13 amino acids.

This chain joins TRBV7-2 and TRBJ1-1, with TRBD1 as a possible D gene (5 bases). Trimming took 5 bases from V and 0 from J, leaving 10 bases between them. This CDR3 is 14 amino acids long. The germline gives CDR1 SGHTA, CDR2 FQGNSA. The CDR3: CASSPTRVNTEAFF. The CDR3 nucleotides are TGTGCCAGCAGCCCAACCAGGGTGAACACTGAAGCTTTCTTT.

V gene TRBV7-2 combines with J gene TRBJ1-6; 8 bases fit TRBD1. This CDR3 has 14 amino acids. V lost 5 bases, J lost 9 bases, and 6 bases stayed unmatched. Germline assignment: CDR1 SGHTA and CDR2 FQGNSA. The CDR3 loop is CASSVRQGRSPLHF. In DNA form, the CDR3 reads TGTGCCAGCAGCGTTCGACAGGGGCGTTCACCCCTCCACTTT.

This clone was counted between two and nine times. This sequence joins TRBV9 and TRBJ1-2; TRBD1 might be the D (5 bases). This CDR3 contains 16 residues. Per germline, CDR1 SGDLS and CDR2 YYNGEE. Trimming pared 3 bases from V and 6 bases from J, leaving 21 bases between. The CDR3 protein is CASSEHLGQGTDGYTF. As DNA, the CDR3 is TGTGCCAGCAGCGAACACTTGGGCCAGGGTACCGATGGCTACACCTTC.

The chain is built from TRBV18 and TRBJ2-7; 8 bases match TRBD1. The junction had 1 base not matched to a gene; V was cut back by 1 base and J by 2 bases. CDR1 and CDR2 from the germline V gene are KGHSH and LQKENI. This CDR3 has 14 amino acids. Written as DNA, the CDR3 is TGTGCCAGCTCACCACTGACAGGGGCCTACGAGCAGTACTTC. Translating it yields CASSPLTGAYEQYF.